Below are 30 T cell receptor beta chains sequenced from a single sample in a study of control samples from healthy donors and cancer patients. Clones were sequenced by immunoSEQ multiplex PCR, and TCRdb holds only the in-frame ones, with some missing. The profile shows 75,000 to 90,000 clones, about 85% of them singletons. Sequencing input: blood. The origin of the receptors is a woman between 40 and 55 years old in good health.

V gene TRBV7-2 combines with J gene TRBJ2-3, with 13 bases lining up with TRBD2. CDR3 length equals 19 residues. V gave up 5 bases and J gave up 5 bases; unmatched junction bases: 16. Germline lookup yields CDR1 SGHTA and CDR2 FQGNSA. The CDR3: CASSPRLAGGPLGEDTQYF. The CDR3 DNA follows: TGTGCCAGCAGCCCCCGACTAGCGGGGGGCCCCCTGGGTGAAGATACGCAGTATTTT. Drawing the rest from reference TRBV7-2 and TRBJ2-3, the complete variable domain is GAGVSQSPSNKVTEKGKDVELRCDPISGHTALYWYRQSLGQGLEFLIYFQGNSAPDKSGLPSDRFSAERTGGSVSTLTIQRTQQEDSAVYLCASSPRLAGGPLGEDTQYFGPGTRLTVL.

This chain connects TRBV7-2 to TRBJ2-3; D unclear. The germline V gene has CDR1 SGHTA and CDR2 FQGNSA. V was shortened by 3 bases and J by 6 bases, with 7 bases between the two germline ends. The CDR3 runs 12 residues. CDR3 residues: CASSLTGDTQYF. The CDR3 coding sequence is TGTGCCAGCAGCTTGACCGGGGATACGCAGTATTTT.

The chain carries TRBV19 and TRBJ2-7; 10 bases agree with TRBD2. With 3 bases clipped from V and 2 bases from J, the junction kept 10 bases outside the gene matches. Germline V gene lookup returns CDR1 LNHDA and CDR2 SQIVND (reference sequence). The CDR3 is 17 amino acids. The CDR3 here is CASSMKAGGAIPYEQYF. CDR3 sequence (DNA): TGTGCCAGTAGTATGAAAGCGGGGGGGGCCATCCCCTACGAGCAGTACTTC.

CDR3 loop: CASSLRGGRSPLHF. In DNA form, the CDR3 reads TGTGCCAGCAGTTTAAGAGGGGGAAGATCACCCCTCCACTTT. V gene TRBV27 combines with J gene TRBJ1-6; possibly TRBD1 for D (6 bases). Trimming removed 2 bases at V and 10 bases at J, with 12 bases between. Germline CDR1 is MNHEY and CDR2 is SMNVEV (reference sequence). CDR3 size: 14 residues.

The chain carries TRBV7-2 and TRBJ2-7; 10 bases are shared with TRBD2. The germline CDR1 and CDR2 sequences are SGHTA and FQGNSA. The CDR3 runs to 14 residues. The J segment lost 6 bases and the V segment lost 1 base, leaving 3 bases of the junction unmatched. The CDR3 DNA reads TGTGCCAGCAGCTTAGGGACTAGCGGAAGCGAGCAGTACTTC. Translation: CASSLGTSGSEQYF.

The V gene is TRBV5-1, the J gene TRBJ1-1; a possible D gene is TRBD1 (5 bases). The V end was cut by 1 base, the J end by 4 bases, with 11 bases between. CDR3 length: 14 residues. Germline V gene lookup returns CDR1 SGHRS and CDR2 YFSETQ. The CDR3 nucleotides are TGCGCCAGCAGCTTGCAGGGCACGAGCACTGAAGCTTTCTTT. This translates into CASSLQGTSTEAFF.

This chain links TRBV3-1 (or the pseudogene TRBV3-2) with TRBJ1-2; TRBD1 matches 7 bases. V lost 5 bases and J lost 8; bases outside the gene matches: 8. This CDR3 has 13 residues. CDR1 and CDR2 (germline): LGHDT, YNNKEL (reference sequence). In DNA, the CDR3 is TGTGCCAGCAGCTCGTCGCAGGGGGACGGCTACACCTTC. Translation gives CASSSSQGDGYTF.

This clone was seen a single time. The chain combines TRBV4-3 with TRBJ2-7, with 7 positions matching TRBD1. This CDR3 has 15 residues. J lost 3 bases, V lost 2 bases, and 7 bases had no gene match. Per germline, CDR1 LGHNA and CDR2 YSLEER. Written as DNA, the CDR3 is TGCGCCAGCAGCCAACAACAGGGGTACCTCTACGAGCAGTACTTC. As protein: CASSQQQGYLYEQYF.

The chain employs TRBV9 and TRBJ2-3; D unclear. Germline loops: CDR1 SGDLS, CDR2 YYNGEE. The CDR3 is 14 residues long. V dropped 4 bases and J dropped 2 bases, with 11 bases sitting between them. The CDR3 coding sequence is TGTGCCAGCAGCTCCTCCCCCCACACAGATACGCAGTATTTT. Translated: CASSSSPHTDTQYF.

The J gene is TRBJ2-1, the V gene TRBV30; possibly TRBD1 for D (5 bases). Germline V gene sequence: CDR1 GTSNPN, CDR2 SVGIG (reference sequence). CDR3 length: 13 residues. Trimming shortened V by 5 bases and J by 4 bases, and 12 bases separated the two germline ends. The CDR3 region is CAWGLGPYNEQFF. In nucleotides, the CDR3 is TGTGCCTGGGGTCTGGGGCCTTACAATGAGCAGTTCTTC.

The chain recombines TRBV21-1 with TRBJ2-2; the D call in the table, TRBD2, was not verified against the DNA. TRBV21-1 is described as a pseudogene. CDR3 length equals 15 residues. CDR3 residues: CAILGLAANTGELFF. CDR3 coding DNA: TGTGCCATCCTTGGACTAGCGGCGAACACCGGGGAGCTGTTTTTT.

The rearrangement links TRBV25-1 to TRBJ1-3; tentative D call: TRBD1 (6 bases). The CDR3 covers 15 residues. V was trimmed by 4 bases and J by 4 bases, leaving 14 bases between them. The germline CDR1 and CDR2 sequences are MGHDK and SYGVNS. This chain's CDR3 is CASSVAGTRGNTIYF. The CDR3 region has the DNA TGTGCCAGCAGTGTCGCCGGGACAAGGGGAAACACCATATATTTT.

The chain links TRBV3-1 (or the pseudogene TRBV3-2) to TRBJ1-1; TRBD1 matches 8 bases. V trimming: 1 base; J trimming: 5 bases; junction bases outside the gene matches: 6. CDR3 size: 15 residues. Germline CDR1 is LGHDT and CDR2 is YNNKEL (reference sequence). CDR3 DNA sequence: TGTGCCAGCAGCCAAGCTTTCGGACAGGGAACTGAAGCTTTCTTT. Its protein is CASSQAFGQGTEAFF.

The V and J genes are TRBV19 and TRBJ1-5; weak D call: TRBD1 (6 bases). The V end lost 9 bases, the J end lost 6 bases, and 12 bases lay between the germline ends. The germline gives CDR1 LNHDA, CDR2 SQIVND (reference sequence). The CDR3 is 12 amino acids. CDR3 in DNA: TGTGCCAGCCGTGCAGGGGTTCAGCCCCAGCATTTT. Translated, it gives CASRAGVQPQHF.

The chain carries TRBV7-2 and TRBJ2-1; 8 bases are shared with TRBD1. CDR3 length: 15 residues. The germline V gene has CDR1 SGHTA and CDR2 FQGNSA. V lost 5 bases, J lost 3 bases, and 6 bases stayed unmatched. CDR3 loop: CASSVNGQGYNEQFF. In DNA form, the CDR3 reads TGTGCCAGCAGCGTTAATGGACAGGGCTACAATGAGCAGTTCTTC.

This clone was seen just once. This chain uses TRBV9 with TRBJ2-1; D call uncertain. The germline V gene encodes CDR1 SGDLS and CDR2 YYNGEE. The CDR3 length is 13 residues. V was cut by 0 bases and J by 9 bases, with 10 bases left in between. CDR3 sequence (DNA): TGTGCCAGCAGCGTAGATAACCACCGTGAGCAGTTCTTC. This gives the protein CASSVDNHREQFF.

In DNA, the CDR3 is TGCGCCAGCAGCCAAGAAGCGAGGGGGAGTGTGAATGAAAAACTGTTTTTT. Translation gives CASSQEARGSVNEKLFF. The V gene is TRBV4-1, the J gene TRBJ1-4; weak D call: TRBD1 (6 bases). The CDR3 loop spans 17 amino acids. The V gene lost 0 bases and the J gene lost 5 bases, with 16 bases spanning the gap. CDR1 is MGHRA, CDR2 YSYEKL, per germline.

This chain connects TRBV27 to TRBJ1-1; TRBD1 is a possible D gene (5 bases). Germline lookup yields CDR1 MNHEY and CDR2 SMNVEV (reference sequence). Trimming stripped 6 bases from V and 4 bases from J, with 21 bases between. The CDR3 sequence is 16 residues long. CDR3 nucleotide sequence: TGTGCCAGCAGCTCTAGCGCTTTTGGGCAGGGCACTGAAGCTTTCTTT. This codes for CASSSSAFGQGTEAFF.

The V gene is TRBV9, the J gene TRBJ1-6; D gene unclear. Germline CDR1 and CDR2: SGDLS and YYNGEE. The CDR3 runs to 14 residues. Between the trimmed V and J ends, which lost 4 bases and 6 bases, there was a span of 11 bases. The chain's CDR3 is CASSPSGFNSPLHF. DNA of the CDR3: TGTGCCAGCAGCCCTTCGGGGTTTAATTCACCCCTCCACTTT.

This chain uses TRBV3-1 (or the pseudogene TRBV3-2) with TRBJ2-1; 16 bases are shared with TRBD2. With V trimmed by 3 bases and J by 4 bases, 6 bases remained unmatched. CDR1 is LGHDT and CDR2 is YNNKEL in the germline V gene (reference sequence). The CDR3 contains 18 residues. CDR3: CASSHTGTSGGGYNEQFF. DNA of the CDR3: TGTGCCAGCAGCCACACCGGGACTAGCGGGGGGGGATACAATGAGCAGTTCTTC.

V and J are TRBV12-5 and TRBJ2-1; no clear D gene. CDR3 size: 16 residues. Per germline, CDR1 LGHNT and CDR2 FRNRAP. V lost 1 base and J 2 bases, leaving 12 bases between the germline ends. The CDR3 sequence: CASGLAPSRAYNEQFF. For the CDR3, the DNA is TGTGCTAGTGGTTTGGCCCCCTCCCGGGCCTACAATGAGCAGTTCTTC. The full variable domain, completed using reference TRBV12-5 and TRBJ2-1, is DARVTQTPRHKVTEMGQEVTMRCQPILGHNTVFWYRQTMMQGLELLAYFRNRAPLDDSGMPKDRFSAEMPDATLATLKIQPSEPRDSAVYFCASGLAPSRAYNEQFFGPGTRLTVL.

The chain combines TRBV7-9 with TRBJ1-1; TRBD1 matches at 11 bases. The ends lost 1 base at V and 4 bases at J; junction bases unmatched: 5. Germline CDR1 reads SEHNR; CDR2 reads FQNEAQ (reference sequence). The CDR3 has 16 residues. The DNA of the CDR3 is TGTGCCAGCAGCTTAGGGACAGGGGGCGCAGGCACTGAAGCTTTCTTT. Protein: CASSLGTGGAGTEAFF.

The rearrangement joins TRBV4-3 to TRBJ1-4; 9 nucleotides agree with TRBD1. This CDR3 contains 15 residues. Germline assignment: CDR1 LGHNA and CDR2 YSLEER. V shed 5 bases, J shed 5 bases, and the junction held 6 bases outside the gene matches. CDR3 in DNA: TGCGCCAGCAGCTCGGGACAGGGAGAGAATGAAAAACTGTTTTTT. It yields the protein CASSSGQGENEKLFF.

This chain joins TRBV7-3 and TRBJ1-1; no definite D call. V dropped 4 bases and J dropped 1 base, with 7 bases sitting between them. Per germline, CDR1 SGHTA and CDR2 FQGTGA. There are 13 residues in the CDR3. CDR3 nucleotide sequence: TGTGCCAGCAGCTCCCGTGCGAACACTGAAGCTTTCTTT. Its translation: CASSSRANTEAFF.

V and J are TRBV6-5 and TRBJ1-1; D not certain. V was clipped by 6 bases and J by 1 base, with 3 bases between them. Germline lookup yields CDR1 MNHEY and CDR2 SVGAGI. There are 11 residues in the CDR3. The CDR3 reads CASRTNTEAFF. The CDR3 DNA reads TGTGCCAGCAGAACGAACACTGAAGCTTTCTTT.

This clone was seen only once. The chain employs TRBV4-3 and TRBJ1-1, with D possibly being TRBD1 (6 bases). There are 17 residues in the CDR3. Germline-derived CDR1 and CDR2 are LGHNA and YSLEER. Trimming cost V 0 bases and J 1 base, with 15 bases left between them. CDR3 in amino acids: CASSQDPIPGENTEAFF. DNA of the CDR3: TGCGCCAGCAGCCAAGATCCCATCCCAGGGGAGAACACTGAAGCTTTCTTT.

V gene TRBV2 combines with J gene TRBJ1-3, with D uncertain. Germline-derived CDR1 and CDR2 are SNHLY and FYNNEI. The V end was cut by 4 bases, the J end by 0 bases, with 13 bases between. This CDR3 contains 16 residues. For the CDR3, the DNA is TGTGCCAGCAGTGCTGAGGGTACCCTCTCTGGAAACACCATATATTTT. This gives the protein CASSAEGTLSGNTIYF.

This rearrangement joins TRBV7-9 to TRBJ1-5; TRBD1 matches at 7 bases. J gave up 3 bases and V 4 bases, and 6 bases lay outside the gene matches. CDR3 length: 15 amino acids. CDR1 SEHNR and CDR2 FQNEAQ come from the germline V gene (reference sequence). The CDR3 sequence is CASSSGQISNQPQHF. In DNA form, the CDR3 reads TGTGCCAGCAGCTCGGGACAGATCTCCAATCAGCCCCAGCATTTT.

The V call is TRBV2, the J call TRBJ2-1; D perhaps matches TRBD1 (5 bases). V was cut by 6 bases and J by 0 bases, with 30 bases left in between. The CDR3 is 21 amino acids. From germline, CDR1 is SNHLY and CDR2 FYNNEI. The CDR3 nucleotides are TGTGCCAGCAGACTTGGAGTGAAGACAGAGCCCCCAGGACCCTCCTACAATGAGCAGTTCTTC. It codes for CASRLGVKTEPPGPSYNEQFF.

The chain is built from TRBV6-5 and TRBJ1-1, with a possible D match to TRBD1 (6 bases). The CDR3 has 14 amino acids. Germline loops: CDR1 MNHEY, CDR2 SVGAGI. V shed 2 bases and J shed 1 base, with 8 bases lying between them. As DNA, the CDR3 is TGTGCCAGCAGTTACAACAGGGCGAACACTGAAGCTTTCTTT. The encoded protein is CASSYNRANTEAFF.